Below, 30 T cell receptor beta chains from the same sample are listed, as sequenced in a study of blood T cell repertoires in COVID-19. TCRdb's table, derived via immunoSEQ multiplex PCR, lists solely in-frame clones and lacks some. This table has 150,000 to 200,000 clones, approximately 90% appearing once. The sequencing sample was made of peripheral blood. Receptors originate from a man younger than 35 with acute or convalescent COVID-19.

V and J are TRBV5-1 and TRBJ2-3; TRBD1 agrees at 8 bases. Per the germline V gene, CDR1 is SGHRS and CDR2 is YFSETQ. This CDR3 contains 14 residues. V gave up 0 bases and J gave up 6 bases; unmatched junction bases: 3. The CDR3 DNA sequence: TGCGCCAGCAGCTTGGGGACAGGGCGGGATACGCAGTATTTT. This gives the protein CASSLGTGRDTQYF.

The J gene is TRBJ2-3, the V gene TRBV27; 9 bases are shared with TRBD2. Unmatched junction bases numbered 5, after V lost 3 bases and J lost 4 bases. CDR3 length: 15 residues. Germline CDR1 and CDR2: MNHEY and SMNVEV (reference sequence). DNA for the CDR3: TGTGCCAGCAGTTTTCAGCGGGGGGAATCAGATACGCAGTATTTT. Its translation: CASSFQRGESDTQYF.

This clone was seen once. The gene calls are TRBV5-1 and TRBJ1-1; 9 nucleotides line up with TRBD1. Trimming removed 7 bases from V and 5 bases from J; junction bases left unmatched: 21. This CDR3 contains 18 residues. CDR1 is SGHRS, CDR2 YFSETQ, per germline. The chain's CDR3 is CASHPGQGTGRGETEAFF. CDR3 bases: TGCGCCAGCCACCCGGGACAGGGAACAGGACGAGGGGAGACTGAAGCTTTCTTT.

This chain joins TRBV30 and TRBJ1-6; the match to TRBD1 covers 9 bases. The CDR3 covers 15 residues. V dropped 4 bases and J dropped 7; count of bases not matched to a gene: 8. CDR1 is GTSNPN, CDR2 SVGIG, per germline (reference sequence). Here the CDR3 reads CAWIKGQGGNSPLHF. The CDR3 DNA is TGTGCCTGGATAAAGGGACAGGGTGGCAATTCACCCCTCCACTTT.

The chain joins TRBV18 to TRBJ2-1, with 10 bases identical to TRBD2. The CDR3 is made up of 17 amino acids. The ends lost 0 bases at V and 7 bases at J; junction bases unmatched: 9. Germline assignment: CDR1 KGHSH and CDR2 LQKENI. CDR3 in DNA: TGTGCCAGCTCACCACCGGGAGCTAGCGGGGGATGGAATGAGCAGTTCTTC. It is translated as CASSPPGASGGWNEQFF. Full variable domain (outside the CDR3, taken from reference TRBV18 and TRBJ2-1): NAGVMQNPRHLVRRRGQEARLRCSPMKGHSHVYWYRQLPEEGLKFMVYLQKENIIDESGMPKERFSAEFPKEGPSILRIQQVVRGDSAAYFCASSPPGASGGWNEQFFGPGTRLTVL.

This chain connects TRBV10-2 to TRBJ2-1, with D unclear. V was trimmed by 2 bases and J by 3 bases, leaving 11 bases between them. Germline V gene sequence: CDR1 WSHSY, CDR2 SAAADI. The CDR3 has 15 amino acids. CDR3 in DNA: TGCGCCAGCAGTGAGGTGAACAACGTCTACAATGAGCAGTTCTTC. Protein: CASSEVNNVYNEQFF.

V gene TRBV7-8 combines with J gene TRBJ1-4, with no clear D. V lost 5 bases and J lost 7, with 17 bases in between. The germline CDR1 and CDR2 sequences are SGHVS and FQNEAQ. The CDR3 is made up of 15 amino acids. The CDR3 reads CASSRSELRGEKLFF. In DNA form, the CDR3 reads TGTGCCAGCAGCCGATCAGAGCTTCGAGGTGAAAAACTGTTTTTT. Using reference TRBV7-8 and TRBJ1-4 for the parts outside the CDR3, the full variable domain is GAGVSQSPRYKVAKRGQDVALRCDPISGHVSLFWYQQALGQGPEFLTYFQNEAQLDKSGLPSDRFFAERPEGSVSTLKIQRTQQEDSAVYLCASSRSELRGEKLFFGSGTQLSVL.

This clone was found once. The CDR3 DNA follows: TGTGCCAGCAGCTTAGGAGGACAGGGGGATGGCTACACCTTC. It yields the protein CASSLGGQGDGYTF. The chain carries TRBV7-2 and TRBJ1-2; 10 bases map to TRBD1. The junction had 2 bases not matched to a gene; V was cut back by 1 base and J by 6 bases. Germline values: CDR1 SGHTA, CDR2 FQGNSA. The CDR3 is made up of 14 amino acids.

This chain joins TRBV9 and TRBJ1-5; D unclear. Germline V gene data show CDR1 as SGDLS and CDR2 as YYNGEE. This CDR3 contains 14 residues. V was trimmed by 0 bases and J by 6 bases, leaving 10 bases between them. The CDR3 spells CASSVDEGSQPQHF. In DNA form, the CDR3 reads TGTGCCAGCAGCGTAGATGAGGGTTCTCAGCCCCAGCATTTT.

The chain combines TRBV6-2 or TRBV6-3 with TRBJ2-2; 7 bases fit TRBD2. Germline V gene sequence: CDR1 MNHEY, CDR2 SVGEGT. The CDR3 spans 13 residues. V dropped 5 bases and J dropped 7; count of bases not matched to a gene: 4. The CDR3 region has the DNA TGTGCCAGCAGTAGCGGGGAAAACGGGGAGCTGTTTTTT. Translation: CASSSGENGELFF.

The table lists this clone with a few counts. J is TRBJ1-6 and V is TRBV18; D call uncertain. The CDR3 runs to 15 residues. Germline values: CDR1 KGHSH, CDR2 LQKENI. Trimming shortened V by 2 bases and J by 3 bases, and 8 bases separated the two germline ends. The CDR3 nucleotides are TGTGCCAGCTCACCAAAACAAAACTATAATTCACCCCTCCACTTT. It codes for CASSPKQNYNSPLHF.

This clone was seen just once. Here the CDR3 reads CASRPIRGQSSTDTQYF. As DNA, the CDR3 is TGTGCCAGCCGACCGATTCGAGGACAGTCTAGCACAGATACGCAGTATTTT. This chain links TRBV7-7 with TRBJ2-3, with D possibly TRBD1 on 6 matching bases. The CDR3 is 17 amino acids. Trimming left V 8 bases short and J 0 bases short, with 21 bases between. The germline V gene encodes CDR1 SSHAT and CDR2 FNYEAQ (reference sequence). Full variable domain (remainder filled in from reference TRBV7-7 and TRBJ2-3): GAGVSQSPRYKVTKRGQDVTLRCDPISSHATLYWYQQALGQGPEFLTYFNYEAQPDKSGLPSDRFSAERPEGSISTLTIQRTEQRDSAMYRCASRPIRGQSSTDTQYFGPGTRLTVL.

The chain combines TRBV28 with TRBJ2-7; weak D call: TRBD1 (6 bases). V lost 4 bases and J 1 base, leaving 8 bases between the germline ends. CDR1 and CDR2 from the germline V gene are MDHEN and SYDVKM. This CDR3 has 13 residues. For the CDR3, the DNA is TGTGCCAGCAGTTCCGGACAGTCCTACGAGCAGTACGTC. Its protein product is CASSSGQSYEQYV.

V usage is TRBV28 and J usage is TRBJ2-1; 9 bases are shared with TRBD1. Trimming cost V 2 bases and J 8 bases; bases outside gene matches: 4. There are 14 residues in the CDR3. Per the germline V gene, CDR1 is MDHEN and CDR2 is SYDVKM. The CDR3 bases are TGTGCCAGCAGTTTAAGGGACAGGGCGGATGAGCAGTTCTTC. Encoded protein: CASSLRDRADEQFF. The variable domain in full, completed from reference TRBV28 and TRBJ2-1, reads DVKVTQSSRYLVKRTGEKVFLECVQDMDHENMFWYRQDPGLGLRLIYFSYDVKMKEKGDIPEGYSVSREKKERFSLILESASTNQTSMYLCASSLRDRADEQFFGPGTRLTVL.

The chain uses TRBV4-1 and TRBJ2-1; a possible D gene is TRBD1 (5 bases). The CDR3 loop spans 12 amino acids. Germline lookup yields CDR1 MGHRA and CDR2 YSYEKL. Trimming cost V 5 bases and J 7 bases, with 9 bases left between them. DNA of the CDR3: TGCGCCAGCAGCGGACAAGGGAATGAGCAGTTCTTC. Translation gives CASSGQGNEQFF.

The genes are TRBV11-1 and TRBJ2-7; D might be TRBD1 (6 bases). V was clipped by 9 bases and J by 0 bases, with 12 bases between them. CDR1 SGHAT and CDR2 FQDESV come from the germline V gene (reference sequence). This CDR3 is built from 13 residues. The chain's CDR3 is CASSGANSYEQYF. The DNA of the CDR3 is TGTGCCAGTTCAGGGGCGAACTCCTACGAGCAGTACTTC.

This chain uses TRBV18 with TRBJ1-2; weak D call: TRBD1 (6 bases). CDR1 KGHSH and CDR2 LQKENI come from the germline V gene. CDR3 length: 13 amino acids. V lost 6 bases, J lost 2 bases, and 10 bases lay in between. CDR3 sequence reads: CASSLQGNYGYTF. The CDR3 DNA is TGTGCCAGCTCGCTCCAGGGGAACTATGGCTACACCTTC.

V and J are TRBV12-3 or TRBV12-4 and TRBJ2-1, with D unresolved. The CDR3 has 13 amino acids. V lost 3 bases and J lost 0, with 3 bases in between. Here the CDR3 DNA reads TGTGCCAGCAGTTTTAGCTCCTACAATGAGCAGTTCTTC. Amino acid sequence: CASSFSSYNEQFF.

The gene calls are TRBV7-8 and TRBJ1-3, with a possible D match to TRBD1 (6 bases). CDR1 and CDR2 (germline): SGHVS, FQNEAQ. V was shortened by 7 bases and J by 4 bases, with 14 bases between the two germline ends. The CDR3 runs 14 residues. CDR3 DNA sequence: TGTGCCAGCACCCTGAACAGGGAAGGAAACACCATATATTTT. It is translated as CASTLNREGNTIYF.

The rearrangement uses TRBV5-8 and TRBJ2-1; 11 bases are a match to TRBD2. Germline-derived CDR1 and CDR2 are SGHTS and YDEGEE. J gave up 3 bases and V 0 bases, and 5 bases lay outside the gene matches. This CDR3 region has 17 residues. CDR3 protein: CASSLAPLAGGYNEQFF. CDR3 nucleotide sequence: TGTGCCAGCAGCTTGGCCCCTCTAGCGGGGGGCTACAATGAGCAGTTCTTC. Full variable domain (outside the CDR3, taken from reference TRBV5-8 and TRBJ2-1): EAGVTQSPTHLIKTRGQQATLRCSPISGHTSVYWYQQALGLGLQFLLWYDEGEERNRGNFPPRFSGRQFPNYSSELNVNALELEDSALYLCASSLAPLAGGYNEQFFGPGTRLTVL.

The V call is TRBV11-2, the J call TRBJ1-1; 7 nucleotides match TRBD1. This CDR3 comprises 14 residues. The junction had 14 bases not matched to a gene; V was cut back by 6 bases and J by 10 bases. Germline CDR1 is SGHAT and CDR2 is FQNNGV. The CDR3 DNA reads TGTGCCAGCAGTACGAACTCAGGGGGAAGAGGAGCTTTCTTT. Translated, it gives CASSTNSGGRGAFF.

The chain couples TRBV19 to TRBJ1-5; TRBD1 aligns across 7 bases. The CDR3 has 15 residues. Unmatched junction bases numbered 10, after V lost 4 bases and J lost 7 bases. The V gene's germline CDR1 is LNHDA and CDR2 SQIVND (reference sequence). Here the CDR3 DNA reads TGTGCCAGTAGTACCGCCACAGGGGTCGGACAGCCCCAGCATTTT. This codes for CASSTATGVGQPQHF.

The J gene is TRBJ1-2, the V gene TRBV28; TRBD1 matches 7 bases. CDR3 length equals 14 residues. The trim removed 10 bases at V and 4 bases at J, leaving 12 bases unmatched. Germline V lookup: CDR1 MDHEN, CDR2 SYDVKM. The CDR3 nucleotides are TGTGCCACCCTCCCAAGGGGGCTCGGCTATGGCTACACCTTC. Residues: CATLPRGLGYGYTF.

This clone was recorded a few times. V usage is TRBV4-2 and J usage is TRBJ2-7, with 7 bases fitting TRBD2. The germline CDR1 and CDR2 sequences are LGHNA and YNFKEQ. The CDR3 consists of 16 residues. J lost 0 bases, V lost 2 bases, and 7 bases had no gene match. The DNA for the CDR3 is TGTGCCAGCAGCCAAAGCGGGGCGGGAAGCTCCTACGAGCAGTACTTC. This gives the protein CASSQSGAGSSYEQYF.

The rearrangement uses TRBV28 and TRBJ1-5; 8 nucleotides agree with TRBD1. V was pared by 2 bases and J by 7 bases, with 7 bases of the junction left unmatched. Germline-derived CDR1 and CDR2 are MDHEN and SYDVKM. The CDR3 runs 15 residues. The CDR3 nucleotides are TGTGCCAGCAGTTTACCTCCAGGGGGCAGACAGCCCCAGCATTTT. Residues: CASSLPPGGRQPQHF.

Only a few counts were recorded for this clone. The V gene is TRBV3-1 (or the pseudogene TRBV3-2), the J gene TRBJ2-1; TRBD2 agrees at 8 bases. CDR1 is LGHDT and CDR2 is YNNKEL in the germline V gene (reference sequence). V trimming: 3 bases; J trimming: 5 bases; junction bases outside the gene matches: 9. This CDR3 comprises 16 residues. DNA of the CDR3: TGTGCCAGCAGCCAGGGGACTAGGCTAAGGGACAATGAGCAGTTCTTC. It is translated as CASSQGTRLRDNEQFF.

The rearrangement links TRBV14 to TRBJ2-1; no firm D call. With 0 bases removed from V and 6 bases from J, the gap between germline ends came to 21 bases. CDR3 length equals 18 residues. CDR1 SGHDN and CDR2 FVKESK come from the germline V gene. The CDR3 is CASSQDLGSGVVGNEQFF. DNA for the CDR3: TGTGCCAGCAGCCAAGATCTGGGTAGTGGAGTAGTTGGCAATGAGCAGTTCTTC.

CDR3 coding DNA: TGTGCTAGTGGTTTGGGACAGGCAGATACGCAGTATTTT. It codes for CASGLGQADTQYF. The chain uses TRBV12-5 and TRBJ2-3; weak D call: TRBD1 (6 bases). With 1 base removed from V and 4 bases from J, the gap between germline ends came to 6 bases. The CDR3 contains 13 residues. Per the germline V gene, CDR1 is LGHNT and CDR2 is FRNRAP.

The gene calls are TRBV10-1 and TRBJ2-1; 7 bases map to TRBD1. This CDR3 is built from 20 residues. Germline trimming cut 0 bases from V and 2 bases from J; bases unmatched to any gene: 16. From germline, CDR1 is WNHNN and CDR2 SYGVQD (reference sequence). The CDR3 DNA sequence: TGCGCCAGCAGTGAGTCGTTAGGGGGCCCCCCCCTAGGGACCTACAATGAGCAGTTCTTC. Amino acid sequence: CASSESLGGPPLGTYNEQFF.

V usage is TRBV9 and J usage is TRBJ2-6; D may be TRBD1 (5 bases). This CDR3 contains 15 residues. The germline CDR1 and CDR2 sequences are SGDLS and YYNGEE. V gave up 2 bases and J gave up 2 bases, with 8 bases separating them. The CDR3 here is CASSVVGAGANVLTF. CDR3 sequence (DNA): TGTGCCAGCAGCGTCGTAGGGGCTGGGGCCAACGTCCTGACTTTC. Together with reference TRBV9 and TRBJ2-6, the CDR3 gives the full variable domain: DSGVTQTPKHLITATGQRVTLRCSPRSGDLSVYWYQQSLDQGLQFLIQYYNGEERAKGNILERFSAQQFPDLHSELNLSSLELGDSALYFCASSVVGAGANVLTFGAGSRLTVL.